This TCR beta chain was profiled in a study of cytomegalovirus exposure and HLA in healthy donors (TCRdb year 2017). Study-level background: An earlier analysis of approximately 600 of the donors reported more than 250 Gb of sequence data and 117 million unique TCR beta sequences from 150 million to 200 million T cells. An early release that covered fewer than 800 HLA-typed donors contained about 300 gigabases of sequencing data and tens of millions of unique TCR sequences. The genetic ancestry cluster associated with self-reported Caucasian donors included around four fifths of the approximately 430 genotyped donors. The study aimed to test whether cataloging public T cell receptors could reveal signatures of past pathogen exposure. The study used immunosequencing to profile the T cell repertoires of under 700 subjects and linked those repertoires to cytomegalovirus serostatus. Along with the roughly 670-subject first cohort, a separate validation cohort of over 90 different subjects was used. High-throughput TCR immunosequencing, statistical association of individual TCRs with disease status, and machine learning were combined to predict cytomegalovirus infection status. In a later analysis, previously published TCR beta repertoires from several hundred donors were re-analyzed and high-resolution HLA genotyping was added so that TCR occurrence patterns could be studied. Rather than drawing on any new phenotypic data, the later analysis identified candidate immune exposures from TCR beta sequences and the way those sequences occurred across donors. To decide whether each TCR beta V gene segment behaved as functional or pseudogenic, an earlier analysis of over 500 of the donors relied on high-throughput TCR beta sequencing. Donor age, sex, ethnicity and CMV serostatus were collected together with the repertoire data. A later genetic analysis used genome-wide SNP genotypes for about 60% of the roughly 700 donors, treating that subset as a discovery cohort. Every repertoire in the discovery cohort had been generated on one and the same sequencing platform. HLA typing covered class I and class II loci at four-digit resolution. The number of donors typed differed by locus, with about 620-630 for A, B, C, DRB1 and DQB1, roughly 520 for DQA1, 600 to 610 for DPA1, and 450 to 480 for DPB1. A handful of DR-DQ haplotypes were handled as single units for association and clustering because linkage in the cohort was strong. Among some 410 genotyped donors of the cohort, an average of 235,054 unique TCR beta nucleotide sequences were sequenced per donor, around a sixth of them non-productive.

Libraries were made using the immunoSEQ multiplex PCR assay. For the multiplex PCR, a mixture combining 60 forward primers for TCR Vbeta segments and 13 reverse primers for TCR Jbeta segments was used. Amplification of the CDR3 region of rearranged TCR beta genes was performed with a multiplex PCR assay on genomic DNA. The Illumina HiSeq System was used to sequence the amplified TCR beta libraries as 87-base-pair reads. Under the source paper's analysis protocol: A later analysis tallied 75 million to 95 million unique TCR beta chains across the 666 repertoires, and approximately 12 million of those chains were shared by two or more donors. Raw reads were error-corrected and collapsed into unique sequences by a nearest-neighbor algorithm in which closely related sequences were merged to remove PCR and sequencing errors. CDR3 sequences were aligned to IMGT reference sequences to assign V, D and J gene segments. For a sequence to be retained, a match of at least six nucleotides was required to both a V gene segment and a J gene segment. A rearrangement was called productive if the CDR3 had no stop codons and remained in frame with V and J, and every other rearrangement was called non-productive. CDR3 was defined by IMGT convention, running from the second conserved V-encoded cysteine to the conserved J-encoded phenylalanine. The earlier analysis of 500 to 600 of the donors excluded sequences that lacked an unambiguous match to a single V gene segment. In an earlier analysis of around 590 of the donors, a V segment was called functional when productive rearrangements were above 56.7%, and segregating when the standard deviation between donors exceeded 5%. A statistical classification framework was developed to diagnose cytomegalovirus status using the catalog of TCR beta chain sequences. In a later analysis, V and J genes were assigned by comparing TCR nucleotide sequences against IMGT/GENE-DB human TR gene sequences. The TCRdist pipeline was used in a later analysis to assign CDR3 sequences and most-parsimonious VDJ recombination scenarios. In a later analysis, each TCR beta chain was defined by its CDR3 amino acid sequence together with its V-gene family, and reads without a unique V-gene family were excluded. To address suspected cross-contamination and a sequencing artifact, a later analysis removed a few hundred highly shared, low-generation-probability nucleotide sequences. For each public chain, a later analysis derived a clonal expansion index from normalized ranks of inferred template counts within each repertoire. Generation probabilities in a later analysis came from a VDJ recombination model fitted to out-of-frame rearrangements, and those results were checked against IGoR. Hypergeometric tests were used in a later analysis to score TCR-TCR, TCR-HLA and TCR-CMV co-occurrence, with a repertoire-size bias correction applied to the TCR pairs. To estimate false discovery rates, a later analysis permuted the HLA or CMV assignments 20 times. In a later analysis, co-occurring TCRs were grouped using DBSCAN, with TCRdist sequence similarity added in when clustering inside HLA-allele-positive subsets. For co-occurrence clustering, repertoires with fewer than 30,000 or more than 120,000 public chains were excluded, along with 5 or 6 repertoires with anomalous nucleotide sharing. In its TCRdb copy, this immuneACCESS table keeps in-frame sequences only and misses some clones. Where compared with another copy, unresolved V genes explain less than half of these, and the others have no known cause. The V and J calls and clone size were taken over from that table, and D and trimming were inferred from the DNA. The table for this sample lists 100,000 to 150,000 clones; roughly 72% of them were counted only once. The biggest ten clones account for 7.3% of the sample.

General findings and caveats noted by the study authors: A cluster of highly shared sequence variants was judged likely to represent a technical artifact of the sequencing pipeline. CMV serostatus was the only immune exposure information available for the cohort. Across donors, most TCR sequences were observed very rarely, whereas some public TCRs were present in many individuals. HLA typing was unavailable for some donors at each locus, so association tests used only the typed subset. Only TCR beta chains were sequenced in this cohort, and the absence of alpha or paired-chain data limited detectable features. In an earlier analysis of approximately 600 of the donors, most TCR beta V segments were observed in productive rearrangements about 90% or about 30% of the time, broadly matching IMGT annotations. A further reported finding was that TCR beta sequences accurately predicted the HLA-A and HLA-B alleles for most subjects in the first cohort. The earlier analysis of 587 of the donors excluded some 15 rarely observed V segments, including chromosome 9 orphons, because counts were too low. Assigning TCR associations to individual alleles was difficult when HLA alleles, especially DR and DQ, strongly co-occurred. The authors suggested that the approach could potentially be extended to other disease states and immunological phenotypes. Three of the identified cytomegalovirus-associated TCR beta chains were confirmed in vitro to be specific for cytomegalovirus antigens. In a later analysis, HLA-associated TCR beta chains showed more clonal expansion and lower generation probabilities than non-associated chains that were equally common. According to a later analysis, TCR association rates differed among HLA loci, with DRB1 alleles showing the most associated TCRs and HLA-C alleles showing the fewest. In a later analysis, several top co-occurrence clusters were reported to appear linked to parvovirus B19, influenza, CMV and Epstein-Barr virus. The classifier was reported to diagnose cytomegalovirus status with high specificity and sensitivity in both the original cohort and the validation cohort. Specific HLA alleles were associated with 15,000 to 20,000 TCR beta sequences at a false discovery rate of 0.05 in a later analysis. A later genetic analysis associated a missense DCLRE1C variant with V-gene and J-gene trimming of TCR beta chains, and an independent cohort replicated the association. Most CMV-associated TCR beta chains appeared to be HLA-restricted in a later analysis, and the HLA associations seemed to be driven largely by CMV exposure. A later genetic analysis reported fewer N-insertions in productive TCRs among donors in an Asian-associated ancestry cluster than the roughly 620-donor mean. Roughly uniform sequencing depth across donors was assumed in presence/absence analyses, although this assumption may not hold. Linkage disequilibrium might explain the correlated functional status among segregating V segments, but an unknown experimental factor could not be excluded. The 87-base-pair reads could not distinguish some IMGT-functional V segments, including TRBV6-2 and TRBV6-3, so those segments were excluded. A total of 150 to 200 TCR beta chains were listed by the study as associated with cytomegalovirus.

The cohort was made up of approximately 670 healthy bone marrow donors. Cohort members were all nominally healthy when sampled, although unrecorded immune exposures were likely present. The donor tested CMV seronegative, placing the donor among the 350 to 400 seronegative members of the cohort. A peripheral blood sample was collected from each donor, and TCR beta sequencing was performed on peripheral blood mononuclear cells. The Qiagen DNeasy Blood Extraction Kit was used to extract genomic DNA from the blood cell samples. To note about this clone: Its antigen is currently not known. No qualities accompany the bases; no much larger clone lies one base away.

Trimming removed 4 bases from V and 3 bases from J; the gene matches leave 19 bases unexplained. From the germline V gene, CDR1 is SGHDT and CDR2 is YYEEEE. The CDR3 spans 19 residues, from the cysteine through the phenylalanine. Only the CDR3 DNA is retained, 57 bases long and in frame from the first base. Source material: PBMCs. The sequence derives from a male donor in good health and CMV-seronegative. Recombination linked TRBV5-6 to TRBJ2-7; a stretch of 10 junction bases matches TRBD2. At the DNA level, the sequence is TGTGCCAGCAGCCGTGGTGGACTAGCGGCCCCCAGGTCCCTCTACGAGCAGTACTTC. It encodes CASSRGGLAAPRSLYEQYF.